This T cell receptor beta chain was sequenced for a study of a mutant IDH1 vaccine in newly diagnosed glioma. On the study more broadly: A 62.5% male, approximately 40% female split and a mean age of 40.4 years characterized treated patients. Receipt of radiotherapy, temozolomide, or both preceded the study, and most received both.

Comments on this clone: The antigen is unknown.

Findings and limits, study-wide: No link was apparently found between pseudoprogression and changes in top peripheral T cell clonotypes.

This CDR3 comprises 14 residues. Germline V CDR1 and CDR2: LGHNA, YSLEER. Losses at the gene ends were 0 bases for V and 13 bases for J; bases not matched to a gene: 11. Specified time point: week 47, end of study. Doses consisted of 300 ug of mutant IDH1 20-mer peptide each, paired with topical imiquimod. Each donor presented with a new WHO grade 3 or 4 astrocytoma that tested IDH1-mutant and showed ATRX loss. Clones were sequenced by immunoSEQ multiplex PCR, and TCRdb holds only the in-frame ones, with some missing. The sample includes over 75,000 clones, 81% of them seen just once. The TCR originated in a man aged 35-49 years with glioma. The specimen comprised PBMCs, sampled from a glioma patient whose treatment included an IDH1 peptide vaccine. The V call is TRBV4-3, the J call TRBJ1-1, with 7 bases fitting TRBD1. The CDR3 nucleotides read TGCGCCAGCAGCCAAGATGACAGGGTAGGGTATGTTTTCTTT. Its protein product is CASSQDDRVGYVFF.